The sequence of this T cell receptor (beta chain) was determined in a study of blood T cell repertoires in COVID-19. Study as a whole: Italy, Spain and the United States were the sources of the convalescent and acute COVID-19 samples.

CDR1 MNHEY and CDR2 SVGAGI come from the germline V gene. V lost 10 bases and J lost 6, with 15 bases in between. This CDR3 contains 12 residues. Source study methods: Amplification from reference gene primers served as the basis for estimated nucleated cell counts. Repertoires were generated with immunoSEQ multiplex PCR, while TCRdb's copy carries only in-frame clones and drops some. V and J calls and clone size come straight from that table; D and trimming were deduced from the DNA. The repertoire has about 280,000 clones, about 87% of them found once; the top ten carry 4.1%. Recruits, aged roughly 18 to 90 years, lived in 24 US areas. Membership in each cohort depended on participant-reported clinical history.

Sequences were obtained from PBMCs or T cells enriched from blood (not recorded which). The rearrangement links TRBV6-5 to TRBJ1-1; unclear D gene. This TCR came from a woman aged 30 to 39 with acute COVID-19. The CDR3 sequence is CATYGRVAEAFF. The CDR3 region has the DNA TGTGCCACCTATGGGAGGGTCGCTGAAGCTTTCTTT.